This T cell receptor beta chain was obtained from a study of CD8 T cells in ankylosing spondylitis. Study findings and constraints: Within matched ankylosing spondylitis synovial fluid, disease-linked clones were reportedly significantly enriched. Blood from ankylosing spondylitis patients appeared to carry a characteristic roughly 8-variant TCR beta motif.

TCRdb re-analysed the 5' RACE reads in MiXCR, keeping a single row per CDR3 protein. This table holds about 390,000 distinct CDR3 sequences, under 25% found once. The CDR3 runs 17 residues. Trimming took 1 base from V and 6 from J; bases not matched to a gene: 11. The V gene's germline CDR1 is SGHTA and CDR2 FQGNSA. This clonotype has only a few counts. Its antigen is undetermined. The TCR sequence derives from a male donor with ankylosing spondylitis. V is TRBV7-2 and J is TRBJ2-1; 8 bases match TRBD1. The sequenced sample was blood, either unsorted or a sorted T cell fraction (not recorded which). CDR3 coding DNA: TGTGCCAGCAGCTTAGTCGTAAACAGGGGGGCTTTCAATGAGCAGTTCTTC. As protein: CASSLVVNRGAFNEQFF.